Shown below are 4 T cell receptor beta chains from a single sample sequenced in a study of cytomegalovirus exposure and HLA in healthy donors. Only in-frame clones appear in the TCRdb table, and some are missing; sequencing was by immunoSEQ multiplex PCR. Of 220,000 or so clones in the sample, roughly 83% are singletons; the top ten hold 4.5% to 6%. Material for sequencing was PBMCs. Receptors were obtained from a woman younger than 35 in good health and CMV-seronegative.

This sequence joins TRBV27 and TRBJ1-6; D gene uncertain. The CDR3 is 14 amino acids. The germline V and J ends were trimmed by 6 bases and 0 bases, with 6 bases remaining between them. The V gene's germline CDR1 is MNHEY and CDR2 SMNVEV (reference sequence). The CDR3 spells CASRPSSYNSPLHF. The CDR3 nucleotides are TGTGCCAGCAGACCCAGCTCCTATAATTCACCCCTCCACTTT.

This clone was found a few times. This chain joins TRBV2 and TRBJ1-6; 7 nucleotides agree with TRBD1. The CDR3 has 15 residues. From germline, CDR1 is SNHLY and CDR2 FYNNEI. The ends lost 6 bases at V and 8 bases at J; junction bases unmatched: 10. The DNA for the CDR3 is TGTGCCAGCAGCCGGGACAGCTACGGAGATTCACCCCTCCACTTT. This sequence encodes CASSRDSYGDSPLHF. The full variable domain, completed using reference TRBV2 and TRBJ1-6, is EPEVTQTPSHQVTQMGQEVILRCVPISNHLYFYWYRQILGQKVEFLVSFYNNEISEKSEIFDDQFSVERPDGSNFTLKIRSTKLEDSAMYFCASSRDSYGDSPLHFGNGTRLTVT.

The gene calls are TRBV28 and TRBJ1-2, with 7 bases lining up with TRBD1. The CDR3 extends over 15 amino acids. Germline V lookup: CDR1 MDHEN, CDR2 SYDVKM. V shed 6 bases, J shed 7 bases, and the junction held 14 bases outside the gene matches. CDR3 residues: CASRTPQGTRTGYTF. For the CDR3, the DNA is TGTGCCAGCAGAACTCCACAGGGGACGCGAACTGGCTACACCTTC.

This chain links TRBV29-1 with TRBJ2-1; 10 positions match TRBD2. The CDR3 is made up of 18 amino acids. Trimming removed 3 bases from V and 8 bases from J; junction bases left unmatched: 19. Germline V gene data show CDR1 as SQVTM and CDR2 as ANQGSEA. The CDR3 region has the DNA TGCAGCGTTGAGGGGGGGGAAGCGGGAGGGTCTAGGAGCGATGAGCAGTTCTTC. As protein: CSVEGGEAGGSRSDEQFF.